The text below deals with one T cell receptor (beta chain). From the roughly 110-subject validation cohort, which was separate from the roughly 610-subject first cohort, the donors were drawn. V was pared by 3 bases and J by 2 bases, with 5 bases of the junction left unmatched. The germline V gene encodes CDR1 SGDLS and CDR2 YYNGEE. This CDR3 region has 14 residues. This table comes from immunoSEQ multiplex PCR, and its TCRdb copy is limited to in-frame clones, with some not included. The sample records approximately 210,000 clones, 86% being singletons. This sample was included in a study of cytomegalovirus exposure and HLA in healthy donors.

This clonotype was obtained from a young woman in good health and CMV-seronegative. The sample taken for sequencing was PBMCs. This chain joins TRBV9 and TRBJ2-7; 7 bases agree with TRBD1. CDR3 sequence: CASSAPTGPYEQYF. CDR3 in DNA: TGTGCCAGCAGCGCCCCGACAGGGCCCTACGAGCAGTACTTC.